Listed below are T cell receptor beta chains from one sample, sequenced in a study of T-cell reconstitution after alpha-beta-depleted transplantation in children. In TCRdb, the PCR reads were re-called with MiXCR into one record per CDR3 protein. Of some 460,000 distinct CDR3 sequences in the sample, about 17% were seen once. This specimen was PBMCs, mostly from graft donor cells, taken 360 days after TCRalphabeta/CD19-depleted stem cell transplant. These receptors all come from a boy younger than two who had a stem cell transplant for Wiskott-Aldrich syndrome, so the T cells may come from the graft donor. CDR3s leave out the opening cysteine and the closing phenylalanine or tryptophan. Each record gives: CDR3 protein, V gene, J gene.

CDR3aa: ASSPRPGTDTQY; v_gene: TRBV18; j_gene: TRBJ2-3
CDR3aa: ASSLASIRGEQY; v_gene: TRBV7-6; j_gene: TRBJ2-7
CDR3aa: ASSPDRAPTLH; v_gene: TRBV2; j_gene: TRBJ1-6
CDR3aa: ASSLSIGGLGDPPRNIQY; v_gene: TRBV7-3; j_gene: TRBJ2-4
CDR3aa: ASSSDRGLSPLH; v_gene: TRBV11-2; j_gene: TRBJ1-6
CDR3aa: ASSYEGLAGADTDTQY; v_gene: TRBV6-2/TRBV6-3; j_gene: TRBJ2-3
CDR3aa: ASSPGTSGQETQY; v_gene: TRBV7-8; j_gene: TRBJ2-5
CDR3aa: ASSGGLQISPQH; v_gene: TRBV2; j_gene: TRBJ1-5
CDR3aa: ASSPGKGFEKLF; v_gene: TRBV12-3/TRBV12-4; j_gene: TRBJ1-4
CDR3aa: SASIAGGPYNEQF; v_gene: TRBV20-1; j_gene: TRBJ2-1
CDR3aa: ASSLEGRSYNYGYT; v_gene: TRBV5-1; j_gene: TRBJ1-2
CDR3aa: ASSIAGADTQY; v_gene: TRBV5-1; j_gene: TRBJ2-3
CDR3aa: ATSRVQGPGYNEQF; v_gene: TRBV15; j_gene: TRBJ2-1
CDR3aa: ASSLGTGISPLH; v_gene: TRBV7-9; j_gene: TRBJ1-6
CDR3aa: ASSFQKVSGELF; v_gene: TRBV7-2; j_gene: TRBJ2-2
CDR3aa: ASSQLGLAGVETQY; v_gene: TRBV4-1; j_gene: TRBJ2-5
CDR3aa: ASSLSLSSYEQY; v_gene: TRBV27; j_gene: TRBJ2-7
CDR3aa: ASNQGAGANVLT; v_gene: TRBV5-1; j_gene: TRBJ2-6
CDR3aa: SADKGRYQPQH; v_gene: TRBV20-1; j_gene: TRBJ1-5
CDR3aa: SAYGPSNQPQH; v_gene: TRBV20-1; j_gene: TRBJ1-5
CDR3aa: ASTQTSGFEQF; v_gene: TRBV12-3/TRBV12-4; j_gene: TRBJ2-1
CDR3aa: ASSMPSGRAYNEQF; v_gene: TRBV7-9; j_gene: TRBJ2-1
CDR3aa: SARGFGGGSYEQY; v_gene: TRBV20-1; j_gene: TRBJ2-7
CDR3aa: AISGGEAGELF; v_gene: TRBV10-3; j_gene: TRBJ2-2
CDR3aa: ASSLQDRAKETQY; v_gene: TRBV12-3/TRBV12-4; j_gene: TRBJ2-5
CDR3aa: ASSLDGGSYYNEQF; v_gene: TRBV7-9; j_gene: TRBJ2-1
CDR3aa: ASSKGLSGGAWDEQF; v_gene: TRBV4-1; j_gene: TRBJ2-1
CDR3aa: ASRLTGGGYT; v_gene: TRBV12-3/TRBV12-4; j_gene: TRBJ1-2
CDR3aa: ASSLMEGIRETQY; v_gene: TRBV12-3/TRBV12-4; j_gene: TRBJ2-5
CDR3aa: ASSPQGDFSSYEQY; v_gene: TRBV19; j_gene: TRBJ2-7
CDR3aa: ASSFDRLVYEQY; v_gene: TRBV7-8; j_gene: TRBJ2-7
CDR3aa: ASSLGGEKDEQF; v_gene: TRBV7-8; j_gene: TRBJ2-1
CDR3aa: SALAGVRGNEQF; v_gene: TRBV20-1; j_gene: TRBJ2-1
CDR3aa: AISGGGAFAKNIQY; v_gene: TRBV10-3; j_gene: TRBJ2-4
CDR3aa: ASSLSGRRNQPQH; v_gene: TRBV28; j_gene: TRBJ1-5
CDR3aa: ASGFSGTGNTEAF; v_gene: TRBV4-1; j_gene: TRBJ1-1
CDR3aa: AWSGQHQETQY; v_gene: TRBV30; j_gene: TRBJ2-5
CDR3aa: ASSLDTRNIQY; v_gene: TRBV11-1; j_gene: TRBJ2-4
CDR3aa: ASSDGPLPNIQY; v_gene: TRBV10-2; j_gene: TRBJ2-4
CDR3aa: ASSIVVGESGYT; v_gene: TRBV19; j_gene: TRBJ1-2
CDR3aa: ASWGGDLYSPLH; v_gene: TRBV5-1; j_gene: TRBJ1-6
CDR3aa: ASSPPSGGETQY; v_gene: TRBV18; j_gene: TRBJ2-5
CDR3aa: ASSFAYPDQPQH; v_gene: TRBV7-2; j_gene: TRBJ1-5
CDR3aa: ASSWLADTGELF; v_gene: TRBV12-3/TRBV12-4; j_gene: TRBJ2-2
CDR3aa: ASSPTPSGGAPGELF; v_gene: TRBV6-4; j_gene: TRBJ2-2
CDR3aa: SGEGLAGNEQY; v_gene: TRBV20-1; j_gene: TRBJ2-7
CDR3aa: ASSPWRWGYT; v_gene: TRBV12-3/TRBV12-4; j_gene: TRBJ1-2